One and the same sample provided the 4 T cell receptor beta chains below, sequenced in a study of identical twins. Using its own MiXCR run on the 5' RACE reads, TCRdb lists one record per CDR3 protein. The profile covers roughly 290,000 distinct CDR3 sequences, with around 9.7% appearing a single time and approximately 6.5% taken by the ten largest. The data were also submitted as part of a second study, on yellow fever vaccine responses in identical twins.

Input material: CD8+ T cells sorted from blood. The receptors originated from a woman in her late teens or twenties in good health.

A few counts support this clonotype. Written as DNA, the CDR3 is TGTGCCAGCATGGCTCAGAACACTGAAGCTTTCTTT. Translated, it gives CASMAQNTEAFF. This rearrangement joins TRBV7-9 to TRBJ1-1; D is undetermined. Germline CDR1 SEHNR, CDR2 FQNEAQ (reference sequence). The CDR3 consists of 12 residues. V lost 7 bases, J lost 1 base, and 7 bases lay in between.

The gene calls are TRBV27 and TRBJ2-1; 8 nucleotides line up with TRBD2. This CDR3 is 16 amino acids long. The germline CDR1 and CDR2 sequences are MNHEY and SMNVEV (reference sequence). V shed 1 base, J shed 9 bases, and the junction held 11 bases outside the gene matches. The CDR3 DNA reads as TGTGCCAGCAGTTTATTTTCCGGGAGGGCCAGCGGTGAGCAGTTCTTC. This codes for CASSLFSGRASGEQFF.

Ten or more counts support this clonotype. This chain uses TRBV29-1 with TRBJ2-5; tentative D call: TRBD2 (5 bases). Germline-derived CDR1 and CDR2 are SQVTM and ANQGSEA. This CDR3 is built from 14 residues. Trimming removed 3 bases at V and 7 bases at J, with 18 bases between. The CDR3 protein is CSVDEGDLSGTQYF. The CDR3, as DNA: TGCAGCGTTGATGAGGGAGATCTCTCCGGGACCCAGTACTTC.

The sample holds a few counts of this clonotype. The chain combines TRBV9 with TRBJ2-1, with 11 positions matching TRBD2. V shed 0 bases and J 7 bases; nucleotides not matched to a gene: 6. There are 16 residues in the CDR3. Per the germline V gene, CDR1 is SGDLS and CDR2 is YYNGEE. CDR3 sequence: CASSVGVAGGQNEQFF. DNA of the CDR3: TGTGCCAGCAGCGTAGGGGTAGCGGGGGGGCAGAATGAGCAGTTCTTC.